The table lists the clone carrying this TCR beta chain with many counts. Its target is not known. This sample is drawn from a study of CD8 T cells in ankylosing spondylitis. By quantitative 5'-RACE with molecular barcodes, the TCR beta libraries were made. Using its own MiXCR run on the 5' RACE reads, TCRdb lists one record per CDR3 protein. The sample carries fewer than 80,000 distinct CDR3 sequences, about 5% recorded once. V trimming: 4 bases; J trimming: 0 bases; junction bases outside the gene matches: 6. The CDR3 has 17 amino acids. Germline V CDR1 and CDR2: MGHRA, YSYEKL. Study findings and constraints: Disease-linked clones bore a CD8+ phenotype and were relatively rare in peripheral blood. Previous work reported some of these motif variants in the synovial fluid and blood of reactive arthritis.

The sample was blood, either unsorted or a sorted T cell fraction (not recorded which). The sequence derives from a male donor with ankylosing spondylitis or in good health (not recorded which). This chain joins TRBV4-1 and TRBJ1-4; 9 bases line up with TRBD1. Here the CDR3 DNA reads TGCGCCAGCAGCCGGGGACAGGGACCATCAACTAATGAAAAACTGTTTTTT. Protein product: CASSRGQGPSTNEKLFF.